Each of the 7 T cell receptor beta chains below was sequenced from the same sample in a study of cytomegalovirus exposure and HLA in healthy donors. A multiplex PCR was run with 60 Vbeta primers and 13 Jbeta primers. Sequenced by immunoSEQ multiplex PCR; TCRdb stores in-frame clones only, minus some. The table records 140,000 or so clones, about a tenth of them present only once. The source material was PBMCs. The receptors stem from a male donor in good health and CMV-seronegative.

V gene TRBV28 combines with J gene TRBJ1-3; TRBD1 aligns across 7 bases. Per germline, CDR1 MDHEN and CDR2 SYDVKM. The V and J ends lost 5 bases and 5 bases, in that order; junction bases with no gene match: 9. The length of the CDR3 is 15 residues. CDR3 amino acids: CASSPGQVGRNTIYF. The CDR3 DNA reads as TGTGCCAGCAGTCCCGGACAGGTGGGAAGAAACACCATATATTTT.

The chain carries TRBV27 and TRBJ2-2; 12 bases map to TRBD1. J gave up 6 bases and V 6 bases, and 5 bases lay outside the gene matches. In germline, CDR1 is MNHEY, CDR2 SMNVEV (reference sequence). This CDR3 has 15 residues. CDR3 bases: TGTGCCAGCAGGCTGGGACAGGGGGCCGCCGGGGAGCTGTTTTTT. Its protein product is CASRLGQGAAGELFF.

The genes are TRBV19 and TRBJ2-1; 7 bases line up with TRBD2. The CDR3 is made up of 15 amino acids. The germline V gene encodes CDR1 LNHDA and CDR2 SQIVND (reference sequence). V was pared by 3 bases and J by 3 bases, with 5 bases of the junction left unmatched. The CDR3: CASSISREVYNEQFF. In DNA, the CDR3 is TGTGCCAGTAGTATTTCCCGGGAGGTCTACAATGAGCAGTTCTTC. Together with reference TRBV19 and TRBJ2-1, the CDR3 gives the full variable domain: DGGITQSPKYLFRKEGQNVTLSCEQNLNHDAMYWYRQDPGQGLRLIYYSQIVNDFQKGDIAEGYSVSREKKESFPLTVTSAQKNPTAFYLCASSISREVYNEQFFGPGTRLTVL.

The rearrangement uses TRBV7-8 and TRBJ2-7; D might be TRBD2 (6 bases). Trimming stripped 5 bases from V and 5 bases from J, with 10 bases between. CDR1 and CDR2 (germline): SGHVS, FQNEAQ. The CDR3 extends over 12 amino acids. CDR3 sequence: CASSPGLDEQYF. In nucleotides, the CDR3 is TGTGCCAGCAGCCCGGGACTCGACGAGCAGTACTTC.

This clone showed up just a few times. The V and J genes are TRBV6-1 and TRBJ1-5, with a weak D call TRBD1 (5 bases). The V end was cut by 2 bases, the J end by 3 bases, with 17 bases between. This CDR3 spans 17 amino acids. Per germline, CDR1 MNHNS and CDR2 SASEGT. This CDR3 reads CASSELWGPTVNQPQHF. The CDR3, as DNA: TGTGCCAGCAGTGAACTGTGGGGCCCTACCGTCAATCAGCCCCAGCATTTT.

This clone turned up a few times. The rearrangement links TRBV28 to TRBJ2-7; TRBD1 might be the D (5 bases). The CDR3 consists of 13 residues. Trimming cost V 6 bases and J 3 bases, with 12 bases left between them. Germline-derived CDR1 and CDR2 are MDHEN and SYDVKM. CDR3: CASSRGAVYEQYF. In nucleotides, the CDR3 is TGTGCCAGCAGCCGTGGGGCAGTCTACGAGCAGTACTTC.

There are a few counts of this clone. V and J are TRBV28 and TRBJ1-1; tentatively, D is TRBD1 (5 bases). Germline V gene sequence: CDR1 MDHEN, CDR2 SYDVKM. V was clipped by 3 bases and J by 4 bases, with 12 bases between them. This CDR3 has 14 residues. The CDR3 coding sequence is TGTGCCAGCAGTTTGGGGGGACTCGTCACTGAAGCTTTCTTT. Its translation: CASSLGGLVTEAFF.